What follows describes a single T cell receptor beta chain. The data belong to a study of blood T cell repertoires in COVID-19. The trim removed 8 bases at V and 4 bases at J, leaving 8 bases unmatched. CDR3 size: 14 residues. Per the germline V gene, CDR1 is MGHDK and CDR2 is SYGVNS. Measured with immunoSEQ multiplex PCR; TCRdb has only the in-frame clones, and not every one. The table has roughly 70,000 clones, around 77% seen once. The receptor was derived from a man in his 70s with COVID-19, enrolled during active disease. The sequenced sample was peripheral blood. V usage is TRBV25-1 and J usage is TRBJ2-1; 7 nucleotides match TRBD1. The CDR3, as DNA: TGTGCCAGCTCTCAAGGGGGCCCATACAATGAGCAGTTCTTC. Translated, it gives CASSQGGPYNEQFF. Complete variable domain (other parts from reference TRBV25-1 and TRBJ2-1): EADIYQTPRYLVIGTGKKITLECSQTMGHDKMYWYQQDPGMELHLIHYSYGVNSTEKGDLSSESTVSRIRTEHFPLTLESARPSHTSQYLCASSQGGPYNEQFFGPGTRLTVL.